The entry below gives a single T cell receptor beta chain sequence along with its context. Antigen unknown. The data stem from a study of OX40 agonist ivuxolimab in advanced cancers. The wider study: Patients in dose escalation had liver, melanoma, kidney or head and neck cancers.

Trimming took 4 bases from V and 3 from J; bases not matched to a gene: 4. CDR3 length: 15 amino acids. The germline V gene has CDR1 SGHRS and CDR2 YFSETQ. Assay: immunoSEQ multiplex PCR; the TCRdb copy retains only in-frame clones and omits some. The sample yields around 84,000 clones, around 92% seen once. Study results and limitations: At doses 0.1 to 3.0 mg/kg, CD4+ and CD8+ clones expanded.

Sequencing was performed on CD4+ or CD8+ T cells sorted from blood, taken in a trial of the OX40 agonist ivuxolimab. This chain joins TRBV5-1 and TRBJ1-6; TRBD1 matches 7 bases. The sequence was collected from an adult with an advanced solid tumor such as melanoma, head and neck, liver or kidney cancer. CDR3 in DNA: TGCGCCAGCAGCGTCGACAGGGACTATAATTCACCCCTCCACTTT. It yields the protein CASSVDRDYNSPLHF.